This T cell receptor (beta chain) is drawn from a study of blood T cells in healthy people across ages (dated by TCRdb to the mid-2010s). About the full investigation: In model experiments, template switching captured about one uniquely barcoded TCR beta cDNA molecule for every two T cells. The study measured age-related changes in TCR beta repertoire diversity using deep sequencing normalized with unique cDNA molecular identifiers. The donors were split into four age groups: young (average around 16 years), middle-aged (39), aged (over 55) and long-lived (approximately 80). To avoid experimental bias, donors of different ages were randomly spread across the sequencing lanes. For two donors (one aged 18 to 29 and one aged 80 or older), the study analyzed two additional independent replicas of 1 million unique cDNA reads from the same blood draw.

As for this clonotype: Which antigen it targets is not known. Nothing much larger sits one base from this clone, and base qualities are not available.

The receptor library was made with 5' RACE. The run used an Illumina HiSeq 2500. A second roughly 6 to 12 cycle PCR used a sample-barcoded 5' primer and a J-beta primer mix. A unique molecular identifier was introduced onto each TCR beta cDNA molecule by a template-switch 5' adaptor carrying 12 random nucleotides. At least 2.5 million CDR3-containing paired-end reads were obtained from each sample. First-strand cDNA was synthesized from all RNA with the Mint cDNA synthesis kit, primed by a TRBC-specific oligonucleotide. All cDNA was treated with uracil-DNA glycosylase and then went through a first 18-cycle PCR with the universal primers M1SS and BC2_uni_R. Under the source paper's analysis protocol: For normalization, 1 million high-quality reads were randomly selected from each sample, with every read carrying a distinct molecular identifier. Instead of being binned into consensus sequences, reads with shared molecular identifiers were discarded. MiTCR, with a Q25 quality threshold and the strictest error-elimination algorithm, was used for CDR3 identification, clonotype clustering and error correction. Lower-bound total TCR beta diversity was estimated with a nonparametric unseen species model using Euler transformation. TCRdb reanalyzed the raw reads on its own, using fastp at Q25 for trimming and MiXCR for clone calling, and kept in-frame beta chains. Every entry covers one CDR3 protein and lists the most common genes and DNA from its rows. TCRdb, rather than the study authors, made the V and J calls. The sample table contains just over 1 million distinct CDR3 sequences; only one count was recorded for over 35% of them. The top ten clones comprise around 18% of the sample.

From the cysteine up to the phenylalanine, the CDR3 has a length of 15 residues. The retained sequence is limited to the CDR3, 45 bases, with the frame set at the first base. CDR1 ENHRY and CDR2 SYGVKD are derived from the germline V gene. V and J lose 8 bases and 0 bases, and a span of 17 bases separates them. Results the study describes overall, beyond this receptor: Total diversity estimates from one million sequenced T cells were considered lower bounds and underestimates. As age increased, observed TCR beta diversity per million T cells dropped in a roughly linear way, and a significant reduction was already evident by age about 40. Since profiling was done on bulk unsorted PBMCs, naive and antigen-experienced compartments could not be conclusively compared. Compared with the aged group, the long-lived group had more naive CD4+ T cells, fewer expanded clones and increased TCR diversity, suggesting age selection. Because donor CMV infection status was unknown, age-related changes in expanded clonotypes were potentially confounded. There was a strong correlation between observed TCR beta diversity and the percentage of naive T cells measured by flow cytometry.

Donors were under 40 systemically healthy Caucasian individuals from Russia aged roughly 6 to 90 years. Each donor gave about 9.2 milliliters of peripheral blood, drawn into EDTA-treated Vacutainer tubes. Ficoll-Paque density-gradient centrifugation was used to isolate PBMCs, with at least 6 million per sample. Total RNA, at least 5.5 micrograms per sample, was extracted from PBMCs with Trizol reagent. Naive CD45RAhigh/CD27high T cell percentages were measured by flow cytometry on a PBMC aliquot from every donor. The rearranged chain carries TRBV10-3 and TRBJ2-7; the D segment might be TRBD1 or TRBD2, since each matches 6 bases. The TCR sequence derives from a woman aged 55-75 years in good health. The sample taken for sequencing was blood. The CDR3 is CAIGNGGASSYEQYF. The nucleotides read TGTGCCATCGGCAACGGGGGCGCGAGCTCCTACGAGCAGTACTTC.